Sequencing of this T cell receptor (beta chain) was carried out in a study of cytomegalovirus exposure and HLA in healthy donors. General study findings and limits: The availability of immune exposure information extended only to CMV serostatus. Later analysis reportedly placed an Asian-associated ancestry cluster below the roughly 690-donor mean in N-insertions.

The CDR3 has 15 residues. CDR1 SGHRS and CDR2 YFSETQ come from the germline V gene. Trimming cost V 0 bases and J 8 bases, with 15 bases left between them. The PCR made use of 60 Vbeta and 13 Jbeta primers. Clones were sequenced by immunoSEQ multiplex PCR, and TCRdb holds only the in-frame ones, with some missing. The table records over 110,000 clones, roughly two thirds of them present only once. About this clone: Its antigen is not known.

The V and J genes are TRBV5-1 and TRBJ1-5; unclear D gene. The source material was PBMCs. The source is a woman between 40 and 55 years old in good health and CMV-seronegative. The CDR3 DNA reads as TGCGCCAGCAGCTTGGGAAACGGCGGGAAGGAGCCCCAGCATTTT. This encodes CASSLGNGGKEPQHF.